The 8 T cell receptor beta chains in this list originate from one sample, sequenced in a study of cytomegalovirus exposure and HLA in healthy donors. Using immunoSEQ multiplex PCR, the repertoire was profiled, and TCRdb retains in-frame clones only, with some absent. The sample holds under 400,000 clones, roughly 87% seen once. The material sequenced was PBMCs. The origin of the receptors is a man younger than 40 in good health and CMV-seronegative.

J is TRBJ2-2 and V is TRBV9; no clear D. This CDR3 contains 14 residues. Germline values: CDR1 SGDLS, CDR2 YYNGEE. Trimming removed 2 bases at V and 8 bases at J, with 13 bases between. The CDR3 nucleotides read TGTGCCAGCAGCGTGTCATCAGCAGCGGGGGAGCTGTTTTTT. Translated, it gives CASSVSSAAGELFF.

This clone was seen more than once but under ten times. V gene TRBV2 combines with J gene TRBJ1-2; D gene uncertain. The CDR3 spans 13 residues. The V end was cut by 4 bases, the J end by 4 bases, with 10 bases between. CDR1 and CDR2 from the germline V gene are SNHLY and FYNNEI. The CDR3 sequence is CASSAAGSYGYTF. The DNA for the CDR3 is TGTGCCAGCAGTGCCGCTGGTAGCTATGGCTACACCTTC.

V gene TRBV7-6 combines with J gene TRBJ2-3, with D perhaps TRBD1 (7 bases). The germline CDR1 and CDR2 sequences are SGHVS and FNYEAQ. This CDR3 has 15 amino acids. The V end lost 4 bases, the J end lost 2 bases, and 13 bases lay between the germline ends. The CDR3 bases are TGTGCCAGCAGCTCCCGACAGGGACTCACAGATACGCAGTATTTT. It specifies CASSSRQGLTDTQYF.

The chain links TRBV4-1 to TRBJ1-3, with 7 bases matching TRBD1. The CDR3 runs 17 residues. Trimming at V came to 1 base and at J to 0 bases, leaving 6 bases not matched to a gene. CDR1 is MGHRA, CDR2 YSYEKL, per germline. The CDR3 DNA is TGCGCCAGCAGCCAAGGTATGGGACAGTACTCTGGAAACACCATATATTTT. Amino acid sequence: CASSQGMGQYSGNTIYF.

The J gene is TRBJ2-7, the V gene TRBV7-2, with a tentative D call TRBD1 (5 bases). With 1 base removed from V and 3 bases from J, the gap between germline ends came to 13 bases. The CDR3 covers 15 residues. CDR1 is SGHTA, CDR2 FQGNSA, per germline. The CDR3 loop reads CASSLGGAGLYEQYF. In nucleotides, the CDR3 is TGTGCCAGCAGCTTAGGGGGCGCCGGTCTCTACGAGCAGTACTTC.

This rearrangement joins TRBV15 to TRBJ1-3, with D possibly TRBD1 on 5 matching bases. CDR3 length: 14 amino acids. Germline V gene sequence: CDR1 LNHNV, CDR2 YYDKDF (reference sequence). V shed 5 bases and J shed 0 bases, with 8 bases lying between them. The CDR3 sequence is CATSGTYSGNTIYF. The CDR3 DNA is TGTGCCACCAGCGGGACTTACTCTGGAAACACCATATATTTT.

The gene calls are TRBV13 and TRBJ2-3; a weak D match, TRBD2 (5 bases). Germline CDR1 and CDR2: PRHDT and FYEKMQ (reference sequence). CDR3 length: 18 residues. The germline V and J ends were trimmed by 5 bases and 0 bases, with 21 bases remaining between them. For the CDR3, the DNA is TGTGCCAGCAGCCCCGGTTTGGGTGTGGGGAGTAGCACAGATACGCAGTATTTT. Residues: CASSPGLGVGSSTDTQYF.

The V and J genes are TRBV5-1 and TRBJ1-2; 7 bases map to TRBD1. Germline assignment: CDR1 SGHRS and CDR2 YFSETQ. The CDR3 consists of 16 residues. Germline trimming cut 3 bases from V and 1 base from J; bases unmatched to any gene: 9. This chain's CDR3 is CASSSETGTDNYGYTF. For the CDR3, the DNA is TGCGCCAGCAGCTCAGAGACCGGGACAGATAACTATGGCTACACCTTC.